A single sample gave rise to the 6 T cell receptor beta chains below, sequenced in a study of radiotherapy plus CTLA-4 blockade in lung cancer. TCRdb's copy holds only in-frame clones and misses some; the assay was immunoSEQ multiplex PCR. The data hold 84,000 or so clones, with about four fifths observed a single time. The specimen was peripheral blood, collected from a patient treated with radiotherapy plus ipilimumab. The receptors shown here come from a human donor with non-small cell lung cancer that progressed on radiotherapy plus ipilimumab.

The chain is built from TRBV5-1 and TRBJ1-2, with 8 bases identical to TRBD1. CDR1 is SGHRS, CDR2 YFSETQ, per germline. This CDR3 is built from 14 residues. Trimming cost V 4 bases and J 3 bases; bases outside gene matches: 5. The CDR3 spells CASSPPQGDYGYTF. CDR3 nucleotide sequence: TGCGCCAGCAGCCCTCCACAGGGGGACTATGGCTACACCTTC.

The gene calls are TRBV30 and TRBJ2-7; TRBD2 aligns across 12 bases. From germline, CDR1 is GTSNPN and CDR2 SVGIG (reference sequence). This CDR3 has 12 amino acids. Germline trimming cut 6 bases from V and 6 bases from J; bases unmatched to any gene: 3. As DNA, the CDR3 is TGTGCCTGCCAGGGACTAGCGGGCGAGCAGTACTTC. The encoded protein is CACQGLAGEQYF.

In DNA form, the CDR3 reads TGTGCCAGCAGTGAAAGGGTGACCCAAGAGACCCAGTACTTC. Amino acids: CASSERVTQETQYF. This chain links TRBV2 with TRBJ2-5; no definite D call. Trimming cost V 2 bases and J 1 base, with 8 bases left between them. Germline V gene data show CDR1 as SNHLY and CDR2 as FYNNEI. The CDR3 contains 14 residues.

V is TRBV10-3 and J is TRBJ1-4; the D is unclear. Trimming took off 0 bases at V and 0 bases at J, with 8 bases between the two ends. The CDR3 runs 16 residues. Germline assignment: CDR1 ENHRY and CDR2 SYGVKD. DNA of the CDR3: TGTGCCATCAGTGAGTCGTTATGGGCAACTAATGAAAAACTGTTTTTT. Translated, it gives CAISESLWATNEKLFF.

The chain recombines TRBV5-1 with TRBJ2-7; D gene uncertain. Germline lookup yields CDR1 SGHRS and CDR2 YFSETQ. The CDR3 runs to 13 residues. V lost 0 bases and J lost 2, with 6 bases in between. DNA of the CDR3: TGCGCCAGCAGCTTGGAACCACCCTACGAGCAGTACTTC. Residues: CASSLEPPYEQYF.

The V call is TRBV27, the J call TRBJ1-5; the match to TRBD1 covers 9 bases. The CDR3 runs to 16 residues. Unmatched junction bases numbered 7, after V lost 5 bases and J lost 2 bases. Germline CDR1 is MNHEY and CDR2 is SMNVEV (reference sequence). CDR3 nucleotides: TGTGCCAGCAGTCCCGGGACAGGGCCCGGCAATCAGCCCCAGCATTTT. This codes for CASSPGTGPGNQPQHF.